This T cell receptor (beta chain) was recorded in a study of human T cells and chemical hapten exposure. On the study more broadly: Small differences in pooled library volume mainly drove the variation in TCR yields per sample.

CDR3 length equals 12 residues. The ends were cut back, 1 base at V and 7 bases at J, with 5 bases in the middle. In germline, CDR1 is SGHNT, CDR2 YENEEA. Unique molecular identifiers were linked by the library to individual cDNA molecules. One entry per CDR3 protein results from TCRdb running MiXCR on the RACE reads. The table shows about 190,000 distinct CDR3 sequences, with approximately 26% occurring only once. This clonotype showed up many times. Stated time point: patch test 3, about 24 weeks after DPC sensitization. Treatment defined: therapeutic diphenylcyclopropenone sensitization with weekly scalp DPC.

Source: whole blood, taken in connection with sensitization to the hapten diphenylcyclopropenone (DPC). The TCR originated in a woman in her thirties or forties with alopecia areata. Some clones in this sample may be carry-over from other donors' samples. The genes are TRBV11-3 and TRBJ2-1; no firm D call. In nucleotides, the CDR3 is TGTGCCAGCAGCTTAGTAGGGAATGAGCAGTTCTTC. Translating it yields CASSLVGNEQFF. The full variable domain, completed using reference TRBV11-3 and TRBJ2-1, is EAGVVQSPRYKIIEKKQPVAFWCNPISGHNTLYWYLQNLGQGPELLIRYENEEAVDDSQLPKDRFSAERLKGVDSTLKIQPAELGDSAVYLCASSLVGNEQFFGPGTRLTVL.